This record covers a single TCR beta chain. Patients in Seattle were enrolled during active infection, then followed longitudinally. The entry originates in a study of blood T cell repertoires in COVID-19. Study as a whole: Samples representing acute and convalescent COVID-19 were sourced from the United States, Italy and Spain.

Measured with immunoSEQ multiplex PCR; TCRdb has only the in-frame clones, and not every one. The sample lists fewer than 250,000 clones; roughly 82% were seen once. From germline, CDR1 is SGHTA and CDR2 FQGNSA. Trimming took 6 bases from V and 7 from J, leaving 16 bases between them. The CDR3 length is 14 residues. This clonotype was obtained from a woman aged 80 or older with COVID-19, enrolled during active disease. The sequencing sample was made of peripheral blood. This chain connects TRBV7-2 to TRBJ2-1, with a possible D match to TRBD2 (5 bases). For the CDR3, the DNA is TGTGCCAGCAGACCCGGAGGCGTACGAAATGAGCAGTTCTTC. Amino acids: CASRPGGVRNEQFF.